This section outlines one TCR beta chain sequence together with its context. The record originates from a study of T-cell reconstitution after alpha-beta-depleted transplantation in children. Germline lookup yields CDR1 SGHVS and CDR2 FQNEAQ. CDR3 size: 15 residues. V shed 6 bases, J shed 5 bases, and the junction held 7 bases outside the gene matches. Unique molecular identifiers tagged the TCRbeta library. From the PCR reads, TCRdb called clonotypes with MiXCR, one entry per CDR3 protein. The sample lists hundreds of thousands of distinct CDR3 sequences, 30% to 35% occurring once. The chain carries TRBV7-8 and TRBJ1-5; 10 bases map to TRBD1. Material: PBMCs from the stem cell graft donor, obtained from the stem cell graft. The TCR originated in a human donor who donated a stem cell graft to a child with aplastic anemia. CDR3 nucleotide sequence: TGTGCCAGCAGTCGGGACAGGGGCCGGGATCAGCCCCAGCATTTT. Translation: CASSRDRGRDQPQHF.